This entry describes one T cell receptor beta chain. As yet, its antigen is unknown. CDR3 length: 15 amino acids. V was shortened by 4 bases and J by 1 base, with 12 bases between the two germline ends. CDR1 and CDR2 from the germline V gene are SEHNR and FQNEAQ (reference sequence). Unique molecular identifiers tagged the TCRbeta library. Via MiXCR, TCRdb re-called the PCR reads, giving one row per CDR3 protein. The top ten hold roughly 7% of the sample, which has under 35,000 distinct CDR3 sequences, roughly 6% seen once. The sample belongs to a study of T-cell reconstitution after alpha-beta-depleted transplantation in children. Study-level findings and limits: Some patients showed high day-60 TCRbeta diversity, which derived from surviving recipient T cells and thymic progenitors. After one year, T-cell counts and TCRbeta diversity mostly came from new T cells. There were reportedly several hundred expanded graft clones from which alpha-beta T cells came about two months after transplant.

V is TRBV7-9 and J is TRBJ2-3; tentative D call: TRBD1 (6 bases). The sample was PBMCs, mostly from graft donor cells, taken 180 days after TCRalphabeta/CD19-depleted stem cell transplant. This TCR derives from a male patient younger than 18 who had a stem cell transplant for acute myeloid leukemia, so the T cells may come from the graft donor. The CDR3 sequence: CASSSTGSGTDTQYF. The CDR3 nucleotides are TGTGCCAGCAGCTCAACAGGGAGTGGCACAGATACGCAGTATTTT. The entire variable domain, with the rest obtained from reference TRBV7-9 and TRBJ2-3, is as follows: DTGVSQNPRHKITKRGQNVTFRCDPISEHNRLYWYRQTLGQGPEFLTYFQNEAQLEKSRLLSDRFSAERPKGSFSTLEIQRTEQGDSAMYLCASSSTGSGTDTQYFGPGTRLTVL.